This T cell receptor (beta chain) derives from a study of identical twins. CDR1 and CDR2 (germline): SQVTM, ANQGSEA. Trimming took 5 bases from V and 2 from J, leaving 12 bases between them. The CDR3 extends over 13 amino acids. TCRdb called the 5' RACE reads again in MiXCR, with one record for every CDR3 protein. The sample has 250,000 to 350,000 distinct CDR3 sequences, under 9.5% seen once. This clonotype has just a few counts. The same specimen was also included in a second study, on yellow fever vaccine responses in identical twins.

The receptor comes from a woman younger than 30 in good health. The chain couples TRBV29-1 to TRBJ1-2; D unresolved. Source material: memory (CD45RO+) T cells sorted from blood. The CDR3 DNA sequence: TGCAGCGTTTCGGCGGGTCCGAACTATGGCTACACCTTC. Its protein is CSVSAGPNYGYTF.